The 4 T cell receptor beta chains below were found in one sample sequenced in a study of blood T cells in healthy people across ages. Then a second PCR, running about 6 to 11 cycles, was carried out with a sample-barcoded 5' primer and a J-beta primer mix. TCRdb recomputed calls from the 5' RACE reads with MiXCR, one row per CDR3 protein. The table shows 1.4 million or so distinct CDR3 sequences, with approximately 42% occurring only once. Sequencing was done on a sample of blood. These receptors were taken from a woman younger than 35 in good health.

This chain links TRBV4-2 with TRBJ1-1; no firm D call. Deletions cut 3 bases from V and 7 bases from J, with 12 bases between. The CDR3 is 13 amino acids. CDR1 is LGHNA and CDR2 is YNFKEQ in the germline V gene. The CDR3 loop is CASSHDKTSEAFF. The CDR3, as DNA: TGTGCCAGCAGCCATGATAAGACCAGTGAAGCTTTCTTT.

The chain joins TRBV27 to TRBJ1-2; tentative D call: TRBD1 (5 bases). CDR3 length equals 15 residues. The V end was cut by 0 bases, the J end by 5 bases, with 13 bases between. Germline CDR1 MNHEY, CDR2 SMNVEV (reference sequence). CDR3 DNA: TGTGCCAGCAGTTTATCGGCAGGGAGCGTGTATGGCTACACCTTC. As protein: CASSLSAGSVYGYTF.

This clonotype came up a few times. The chain links TRBV10-3 to TRBJ1-1, with D unclear. Germline-derived CDR1 and CDR2 are ENHRY and SYGVKD. The CDR3 length is 14 residues. V lost 3 bases and J 1 base, leaving 9 bases between the germline ends. DNA for the CDR3: TGTGCCATCAGTGAAGTGGGCGGGAACACTGAAGCTTTCTTT. Protein: CAISEVGGNTEAFF.

The V call is TRBV4-1, the J call TRBJ2-3; 8 nucleotides match TRBD2. The ends lost 1 base at V and 5 bases at J; junction bases unmatched: 14. The germline gives CDR1 MGHRA, CDR2 YSYEKL. This CDR3 has 18 amino acids. The CDR3 sequence is CASSQVAGWGLGQDTQYF. The CDR3 DNA reads TGCGCCAGCAGCCAAGTAGCAGGATGGGGACTAGGACAAGATACGCAGTATTTT.